This entry lists 8 T cell receptor beta chains sequenced from one sample in a study of PD-1 blockade in classical Hodgkin lymphoma. Time point denoted: cycle 4 day 1 (C4D1), after 6 weeks of nivolumab. The patients all showed relapse after autologous stem cell transplantation, while their brentuximab vedotin exposure varied. The protocol was immunoSEQ multiplex PCR, while the TCRdb copy is restricted to in-frame clones and leaves out a portion. The profile shows tens of thousands of clones, roughly 87% of them singletons. The sequences come from peripheral blood mononuclear cells (PBMCs), collected before the fourth cycle of nivolumab. All receptors come from a human donor with classical Hodgkin lymphoma.

The rearrangement uses TRBV6-5 and TRBJ2-2; TRBD2 might be the D (5 bases). The V gene lost 0 bases and the J gene lost 6 bases, with 11 bases spanning the gap. This CDR3 region has 15 residues. The germline V gene has CDR1 MNHEY and CDR2 SVGAGI. The DNA of the CDR3 is TGTGCCAGCAGTTACTCTCTAGGGAGCGCCGGGGAGCTGTTTTTT. This encodes CASSYSLGSAGELFF.

The genes are TRBV6-4 and TRBJ2-2; D may be TRBD1 (6 bases). The germline V gene encodes CDR1 MRHNA and CDR2 SNTAGT. V was shortened by 6 bases and J by 3 bases, with 8 bases between the two germline ends. The CDR3 contains 13 residues. In nucleotides, the CDR3 is TGTGCCAGCAGCCACAGGGACACCGGGGAGCTGTTTTTT. Translated: CASSHRDTGELFF.

V usage is TRBV9 and J usage is TRBJ1-2; D uncertain. V was shortened by 0 bases and J by 0 bases, with 9 bases between the two germline ends. Germline V gene lookup returns CDR1 SGDLS and CDR2 YYNGEE. The CDR3 runs to 15 residues. This chain's CDR3 is CASSVGTATNYGYTF. The CDR3 region has the DNA TGTGCCAGCAGCGTAGGCACAGCCACTAACTATGGCTACACCTTC.

V gene TRBV7-2 combines with J gene TRBJ1-2, with D maybe TRBD1 (5 bases). V was cut by 1 base and J by 2 bases, with 11 bases left in between. Germline loops: CDR1 SGHTA, CDR2 FQGNSA. The CDR3 spans 15 residues. The DNA of the CDR3 is TGTGCCAGCAGCTTAGTCGGGACGGCGAACTATGGCTACACCTTC. Translated: CASSLVGTANYGYTF.

The J gene is TRBJ2-7, the V gene TRBV19, with a weak D call TRBD2 (5 bases). Looked up from germline, CDR1 is LNHDA and CDR2 is SQIVND (reference sequence). The CDR3 spans 15 residues. V was shortened by 4 bases and J by 4 bases, with 17 bases between the two germline ends. The CDR3 DNA reads TGTGCCAGTAGTACCCGGCTTGGGAGAGGATACGAGCAGTACTTC. The encoded protein is CASSTRLGRGYEQYF.

The chain couples TRBV5-6 to TRBJ2-7; TRBD1 is a possible D gene (6 bases). CDR1 is SGHDT and CDR2 is YYEEEE in the germline V gene. Trimming took 5 bases from V and 5 from J, leaving 11 bases between them. This CDR3 comprises 12 residues. CDR3 bases: TGTGCCAGCAGTCCCACAGGGCACGAGCAGTACTTC. As protein: CASSPTGHEQYF.

The chain uses TRBV2 and TRBJ2-1, with 13 nucleotides matching TRBD2. The V gene's germline CDR1 is SNHLY and CDR2 FYNNEI. With 5 bases clipped from V and 16 bases from J, the junction kept 8 bases outside the gene matches. There are 13 residues in the CDR3. CDR3 sequence reads: CASSFTSGGADFF. Written as DNA, the CDR3 is TGTGCCAGCAGTTTTACTAGCGGGGGGGCCGATTTCTTC.

This sequence joins TRBV5-1 and TRBJ2-3, with D perhaps matching TRBD2 (5 bases). Germline values: CDR1 SGHRS, CDR2 YFSETQ. V was pared by 8 bases and J by 3 bases, with 16 bases between. The CDR3 totals 14 residues. DNA for the CDR3: TGCGCCAGTTCCGACCGTCAGCGGACAGATACGCAGTATTTT. It yields the protein CASSDRQRTDTQYF. The full variable domain, rest sourced from reference TRBV5-1 and TRBJ2-3, is KAGVTQTPRYLIKTRGQQVTLSCSPISGHRSVSWYQQTPGQGLQFLFEYFSETQRNKGNFPGRFSGRQFSNSRSEMNVSTLELGDSALYLCASSDRQRTDTQYFGPGTRLTVL.